This T cell receptor beta chain was retrieved from a study of shared T cell receptors in the human thymus. In its sample, this clone was seen once. V lost 1 base and J lost 9, with 10 bases in between. This CDR3 is 13 amino acids long. CDR1 is SGHNT, CDR2 YENEEA, per germline. Data came from immunoSEQ multiplex PCR; TCRdb stores just in-frame clones and leaves some out. The data show over 650,000 clones, about 90% seen once. These same records also appear under a second study, on human thymus T cells. From that paper: Donors consisted of healthy Finnish infants (having corrective surgery for congenital heart defects). Thymus specimens were resections from corrective heart surgery. V and J genes seemed to be used with bias in thymic and blood repertoires. Related work found strong thymic repertoire overlap between unrelated individuals.

Sequencing input: thymocytes. The source of this sequence is a boy in the first two years of life with a congenital heart defect. The chain links TRBV11-3 to TRBJ2-1, with D perhaps matching TRBD2 (6 bases). CDR3 loop: CASSLGLECEQFF. The CDR3 bases are TGTGCCAGCAGCTTAGGACTAGAGTGTGAGCAGTTCTTC. The full variable domain, with the rest looked up from reference TRBV11-3 and TRBJ2-1, is EAGVVQSPRYKIIEKKQPVAFWCNPISGHNTLYWYLQNLGQGPELLIRYENEEAVDDSQLPKDRFSAERLKGVDSTLKIQPAELGDSAVYLCASSLGLECEQFFGPGTRLTVL.